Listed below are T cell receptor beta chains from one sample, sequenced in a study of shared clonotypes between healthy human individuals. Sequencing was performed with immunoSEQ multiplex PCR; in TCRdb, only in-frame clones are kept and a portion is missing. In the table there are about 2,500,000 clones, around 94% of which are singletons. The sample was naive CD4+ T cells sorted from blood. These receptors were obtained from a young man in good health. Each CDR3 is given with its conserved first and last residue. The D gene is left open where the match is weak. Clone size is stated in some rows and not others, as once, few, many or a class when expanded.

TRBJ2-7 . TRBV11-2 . TGTGCCAGCCGAGACAGGTCCTCCTACGAGCAGTACTTC CASRDRSSYEQYF
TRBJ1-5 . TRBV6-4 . TGTGCCAGCAGTGATGCCGTAATTGAAGACAGGCCGGGGAACAATCAGCCCCAGCATTTT CASSDAVIEDRPGNNQPQHF
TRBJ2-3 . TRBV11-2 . TGTGCCAGCAGCCCAGGCGGGAAAACAGATACGCAGTATTTT CASSPGGKTDTQYF
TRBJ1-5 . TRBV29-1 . TGCAGCGTTGAAATACCGCAGGGGCAGACCAATCAGCCCCAGCATTTT CSVEIPQGQTNQPQHF
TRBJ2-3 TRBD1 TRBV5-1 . TGCGCCAGCAGCCCCCGGACAGGGGAGTCAGATACGCAGTATTTT CASSPRTGESDTQYF
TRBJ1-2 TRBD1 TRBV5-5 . TGTGCCAGCAGCCAAACAGGGGCACCTCTTGGCTACACCTTC CASSQTGAPLGYTF
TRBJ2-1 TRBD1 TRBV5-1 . TGCGCCAGCAGTACCGGGACAGGGGTAAATCGGCTAGCGGGCACCACAGGTGAGCAGTTCTTC CASSTGTGVNRLAGTTGEQFF
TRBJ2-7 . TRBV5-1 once TGCGCCAGCAGTGTCGGTAGCGGCTCCTACGAGCAGTACTTC CASSVGSGSYEQYF
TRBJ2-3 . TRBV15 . TGTGCCACCAGCAGGGACCGGGACGTCACAGATACGCAGTATTTT CATSRDRDVTDTQYF
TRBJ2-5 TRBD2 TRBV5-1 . TGCGCCAGCAGCTACACTAGCGGTAGCGCTTCGGCCCAGTACTTC CASSYTSGSASAQYF
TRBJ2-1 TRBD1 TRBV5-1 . TGCGCCAGCAGCAGACAGGGAGACTACAATGAGCAGTTCTTC CASSRQGDYNEQFF
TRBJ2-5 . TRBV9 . TGTGCCAGCAGCGAAGGGGAAGAGACCCAGTACTTC CASSEGEETQYF
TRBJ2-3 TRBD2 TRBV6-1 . TGTGCCAGCAGATTGGGGGGGAGCACAGATACGCAGTATTTT CASRLGGSTDTQYF
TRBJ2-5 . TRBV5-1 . TGCGCCAGCAGCTTGGTGGGGGACGGGGAGACCCAGTACTTC CASSLVGDGETQYF
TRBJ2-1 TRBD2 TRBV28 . TGTGCCAGCAGTTTCGGGGGGGGTAATGAGCAGTTCTTC CASSFGGGNEQFF
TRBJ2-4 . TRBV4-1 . TGCGCCAGCAGCCAAATTGGGACAGCCAAAAACATTCAGTACTTC CASSQIGTAKNIQYF
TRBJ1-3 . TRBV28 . TGTGCCAGCAGTTTTCGGACCCGCTCTGGAAACACCATATATTTT CASSFRTRSGNTIYF
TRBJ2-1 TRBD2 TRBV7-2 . TGTGCCAGCAGCTTAGCGAGCGGGGGCTCCTACAATGAGCAGTTCTTC CASSLASGGSYNEQFF
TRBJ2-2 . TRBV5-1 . TGCGCCAGCAGCCGAAACAATGAACGAGGGGCAGCGAACACCGGGGAGCTGTTTTTT CASSRNNERGAANTGELFF
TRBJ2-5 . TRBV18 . TGTGCCAGCTCCACAGGGTGGGAGACCCAGTACTTC CASSTGWETQYF
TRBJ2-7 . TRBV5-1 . TGCGCCAGCAGCTTGTATGGCCCTCCTTACGAGCAGTACTTC CASSLYGPPYEQYF
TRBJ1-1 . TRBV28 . TGTGCCAGCAGTGACCCGGGACACTTGAACACTGAAGCTTTCTTT CASSDPGHLNTEAFF
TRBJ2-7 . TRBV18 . TGTGCCAGCTCGCCGGGACCCTCCTACGAGCAGTACTTC CASSPGPSYEQYF
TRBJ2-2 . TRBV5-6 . TGTGCCAGCAGCTTGGCCAAGGGGCGGGCGAACACCGGGGAGCTGTTTTTT CASSLAKGRANTGELFF
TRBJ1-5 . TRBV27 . TGTGCCAGCAGTCCACAGTTTTTGGGCAATCAGCCCCAGCATTTT CASSPQFLGNQPQHF
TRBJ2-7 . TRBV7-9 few TGTGCCAGCGTAGATTTACTGGGCGAGCAGTACTTC CASVDLLGEQYF
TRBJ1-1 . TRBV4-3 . TGCGCCAGCAGCCAAGGGGACAAGCTGAACACTGAAGCTTTCTTT CASSQGDKLNTEAFF
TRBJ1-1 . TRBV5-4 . TGTGCCAGCAGCCGAATCAAGGGGCTGGACACTGAAGCTTTCTTT CASSRIKGLDTEAFF
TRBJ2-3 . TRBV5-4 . TGTGCCAGCAGCTTGGTATCCACAGATACGCAGTATTTT CASSLVSTDTQYF
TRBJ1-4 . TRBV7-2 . TGTGCCAGCAGCCGACAGGACCAGGGAAAACTGTTTTTT CASSRQDQGKLFF
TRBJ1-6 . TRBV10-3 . TGTGCCATCAGTGAGTCACAGGTCAATTCACCCCTCCACTTT CAISESQVNSPLHF
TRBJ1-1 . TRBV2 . TGTGCCAGCTGCCCAACAGGTGGATGGGCTGTAGCTTTCTTT CASCPTGGWAVAFF
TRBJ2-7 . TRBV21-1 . TGTGCCAGCAGCCGCTACTTGACAGGGTTGAGGGGTAGGTGGCCCTACGAGCAGTACTTC CASSRYLTGLRGRWPYEQYF
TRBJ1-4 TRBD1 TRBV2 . TGTGCCAGCAGTGAGGGACAGGTTAATGAAAAACTGTTTTTT CASSEGQVNEKLFF
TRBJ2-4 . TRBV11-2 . TGTGCCAGCAGCTTAGTGGGGGTGGCCAAAAACATTCAGTACTTC CASSLVGVAKNIQYF
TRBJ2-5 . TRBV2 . TGTGCCAGCAGTGAACAGGGAAATAGTAAGACCCAGTACTTC CASSEQGNSKTQYF
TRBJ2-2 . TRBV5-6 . TGTGCCAGCAGCCTGGTCAGGGGTTATGACACCGGGGAGCTGTTTTTT CASSLVRGYDTGELFF
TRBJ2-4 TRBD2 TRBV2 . TGTGCCAGCAGTGAAAATACTAGCGGGATGCTAGCCAAAAACATTCAGTACTTC CASSENTSGMLAKNIQYF
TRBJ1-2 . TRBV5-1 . TGCGCCAGCAGCCTTGCGAGTTGGGGCTATGGCTACACCTTC CASSLASWGYGYTF
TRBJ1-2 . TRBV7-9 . TGTGCCAGCAGCTTAGAGCAGGGTGGCGGCTACACCTTC CASSLEQGGGYTF
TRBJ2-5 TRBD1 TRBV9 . TGTGCCAGCAGCGGACAGGGAATGGAAGAGACCCAGTACTTC CASSGQGMEETQYF
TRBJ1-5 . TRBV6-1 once TGTGCCAGCAGCGACCCGGGTCTCGGAGGTCAGCCCCAGCATTTT CASSDPGLGGQPQHF
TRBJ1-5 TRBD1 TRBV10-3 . TGTGCCATCAGTACACGTCGATCCGGGACAGGGGGCGAAGTACATTTT CAISTRRSGTGGEVHF
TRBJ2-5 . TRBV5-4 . TGTGCCAGCAGCTCCCCGGGACTGGGGGAGACCCAGTACTTC CASSSPGLGETQYF
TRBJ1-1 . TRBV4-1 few TGCGCCAGCAGCCAAGATCTTTGGGTAAGGGTGAACACTGAAGCTTTCTTT CASSQDLWVRVNTEAFF
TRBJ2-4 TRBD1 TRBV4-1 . TGCGCCAGCAGCCAAGATTGGGGTTCACAGGGGGGAGCCAAAAACATTCAGTACTTC CASSQDWGSQGGAKNIQYF
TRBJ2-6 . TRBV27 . TGTGCCAGCAGTTTATTCCCCTCTGGGGCCAACGTCCTGACTTTC CASSLFPSGANVLTF
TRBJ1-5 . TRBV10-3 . TGTGCCATCAGTGTAGGAGGGGTAGGTCAGCCCCAGCATTTT CAISVGGVGQPQHF
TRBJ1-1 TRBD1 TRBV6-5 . TGTGCCAGCAGCAGGACAGGGGTGAACACTGAAGCTTTCTTT CASSRTGVNTEAFF
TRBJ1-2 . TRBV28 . TGTGCCAGCAGGCCTACCGACAGCCCGTCTGTAACCTTC CASRPTDSPSVTF
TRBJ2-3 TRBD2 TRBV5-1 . TGCGCCAGCAGCGCCAGCGGGGAGGGGACAGATACGCAGTATTTT CASSASGEGTDTQYF
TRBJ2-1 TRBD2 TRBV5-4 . TGTGCCAGCAGCGCCAGCGGGAGTTTTACCGATGAGCAGTTCTTC CASSASGSFTDEQFF
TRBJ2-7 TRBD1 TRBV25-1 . TGTGCCAGCAGTGGGTGGACAGGGACCCGCGGGGAGCAGTACTTC CASSGWTGTRGEQYF
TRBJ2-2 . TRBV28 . TGTGCCAGCAGTTTGGGGTCCACCGGGGAGCTGTTTTTT CASSLGSTGELFF
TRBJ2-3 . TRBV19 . TGTGCCAGTAGTATTCAGGCAGGGAAGTCAGATACGCAGTATTTT CASSIQAGKSDTQYF
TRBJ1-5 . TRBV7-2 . TGTGCCAGCAGCCTGACAGAGAATCAGCCCCAGCATTTT CASSLTENQPQHF
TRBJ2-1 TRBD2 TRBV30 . TGTGCCTGGAACGGAGCCGGGGACTACTACAATGAGCAGTTCTTC CAWNGAGDYYNEQFF
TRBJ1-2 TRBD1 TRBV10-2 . TGCGCCAGCAGTGAAGGGACAGTCTATGGCTACACCTTC CASSEGTVYGYTF
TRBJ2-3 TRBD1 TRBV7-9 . TGTGCCAGCAGTCAGGGACAGTCTTTGACAGATACGCAGTATTTT CASSQGQSLTDTQYF
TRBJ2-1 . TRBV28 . TGTGCCAGCCTACCACAGGGATTGAACGCGAATGAGCAGTTCTTC CASLPQGLNANEQFF